Listed here are 11 T cell receptor beta chains from one sample, sequenced in a study of shared clonotypes between healthy human individuals. Only in-frame clones appear in the TCRdb table, and some are missing; sequencing was by immunoSEQ multiplex PCR. Here the sample spans some 1 million clones, around 74% being singletons. What was sequenced was memory CD4+ T cells sorted from blood. Noted subset: CD45RA-negative fraction. Receptors originate from a man aged 18 to 29 in good health.

This sequence joins TRBV7-6 and TRBJ2-7, with 11 positions matching TRBD1. The V gene end was trimmed by 5 bases and the J gene end by 6 bases; junction bases not matched to a gene: 6. Germline V gene lookup returns CDR1 SGHVS and CDR2 FNYEAQ. The CDR3 extends over 14 amino acids. The DNA of the CDR3 is TGTGCCAGCAGCCCCGGGACAGGGGGGCCCGAGCAGTACTTC. Translating gives CASSPGTGGPEQYF.

The genes are TRBV14 and TRBJ2-7; D remains ambiguous. The V end lost 1 base, the J end lost 3 bases, and 4 bases lay between the germline ends. This CDR3 has 12 amino acids. Germline-derived CDR1 and CDR2 are SGHDN and FVKESK. CDR3 sequence (DNA): TGTGCCAGCAGCCAAGTTATCTACGAGCAGTACTTC. It specifies CASSQVIYEQYF. Together with reference TRBV14 and TRBJ2-7, the CDR3 gives the full variable domain: EAGVTQFPSHSVIEKGQTVTLRCDPISGHDNLYWYRRVMGKEIKFLLHFVKESKQDESGMPNNRFLAERTGGTYSTLKVQPAELEDSGVYFCASSQVIYEQYFGPGTRLTVT.

In this sample, this clone turned up a few times. This rearrangement joins TRBV18 to TRBJ1-5; 8 bases agree with TRBD1. Germline loops: CDR1 KGHSH, CDR2 LQKENI. V trimming: 5 bases; J trimming: 3 bases; junction bases outside the gene matches: 9. The CDR3 is 16 amino acids. The DNA for the CDR3 is TGTGCCAGCTCATTTACCGGGACAGGTATCAATCAGCCCCAGCATTTT. This codes for CASSFTGTGINQPQHF.

This clone occurred a few times. The V and J genes are TRBV5-1 and TRBJ2-3, with 13 bases lining up with TRBD2. With V trimmed by 0 bases and J by 3 bases, 10 bases remained unmatched. The germline V gene encodes CDR1 SGHRS and CDR2 YFSETQ. The CDR3 extends over 19 amino acids. CDR3 DNA sequence: TGCGCCAGCAGCTTGGCCCAAACTAGCGGGGGGGCCGGGACAGATACGCAGTATTTT. Protein sequence: CASSLAQTSGGAGTDTQYF.

V gene TRBV5-1 combines with J gene TRBJ2-5, with 9 bases aligning to TRBD1. Germline V CDR1 and CDR2: SGHRS, YFSETQ. V shed 0 bases, J shed 5 bases, and the junction held 5 bases outside the gene matches. The CDR3 spans 15 residues. Here the CDR3 DNA reads TGCGCCAGCAGCTTGGAAACAGGGGGCGGGGAGACCCAGTACTTC. Amino acid sequence: CASSLETGGGETQYF.

The table lists this clone with a few counts. The rearrangement links TRBV10-3 to TRBJ1-2; maybe TRBD1 (5 bases). Per germline, CDR1 ENHRY and CDR2 SYGVKD. V gave up 11 bases and J gave up 4 bases, with 14 bases separating them. This CDR3 region has 12 residues. The CDR3 sequence: CAVAGYGYGYTF. As DNA, the CDR3 is TGTGCCGTTGCAGGGTACGGCTATGGCTACACCTTC.

The table lists this clone with a few counts. V usage is TRBV7-9 and J usage is TRBJ2-7; possible D gene TRBD1, 5 bases. Germline V gene lookup returns CDR1 SEHNR and CDR2 FQNEAQ (reference sequence). The CDR3 is 14 amino acids. V lost 4 bases and J 2 bases, leaving 12 bases between the germline ends. In DNA, the CDR3 is TGTGCCAGCAGCTCGACAGCCGCTGCCTACGAGCAGTACTTC. Amino acids: CASSSTAAAYEQYF.

The chain uses TRBV27 and TRBJ2-7, with 9 bases identical to TRBD2. Unmatched junction bases numbered 3, after V lost 1 base and J lost 2 bases. Germline CDR1 is MNHEY and CDR2 is SMNVEV (reference sequence). CDR3 length equals 15 residues. CDR3 sequence reads: CASSLLASGAYEQYF. The CDR3 DNA is TGTGCCAGCAGTTTATTAGCTAGCGGGGCCTACGAGCAGTACTTC.

The V call is TRBV11-3, the J call TRBJ2-5; D is undetermined. Trimming pared 5 bases from V and 4 bases from J, leaving 11 bases between. The CDR3 sequence is 13 residues long. The germline V gene encodes CDR1 SGHNT and CDR2 YENEEA. DNA of the CDR3: TGTGCCAGCAGCCCGATTTACGGAGAGACCCAGTACTTC. Translated: CASSPIYGETQYF.

The chain combines TRBV11-2 with TRBJ2-7; 10 positions match TRBD2. Germline CDR1 is SGHAT and CDR2 is FQNNGV. V shed 3 bases, J shed 3 bases, and the junction held 5 bases outside the gene matches. This CDR3 is 15 amino acids long. In DNA form, the CDR3 reads TGTGCCAGCAGCTTCACTAGCGGGAAGAACTACGAGCAGTACTTC. This codes for CASSFTSGKNYEQYF.

Only a few counts were recorded for this clone. Other nucleotide sequences in the sample specify the same CDR3. The V and J genes are TRBV7-8 and TRBJ1-2, with no clear D. This CDR3 has 13 amino acids. The germline V gene encodes CDR1 SGHVS and CDR2 FQNEAQ. V was clipped by 1 base and J by 2 bases, with 5 bases between them. The CDR3 coding sequence is TGTGCCAGCAGCTTAGGACTGAACTATGGCTACACCTTC. Encoded protein: CASSLGLNYGYTF.